This T cell receptor beta chain appears in the sequencing data of a study of T cell repertoires in ileal Crohn's disease (dated by TCRdb to between 2019 and 2020). Some background on the complete study: Median disease duration was approximately 8 years, and about 40% of patients were identified as active smokers at the time of surgery. All patients had surgery for a complication: stricturing disease in roughly 61% and penetrating disease in about 39%. About half of the patients received postoperative therapy: about 10 received thiopurines and 15 to 20 received anti-TNF agents. M6 samples consisted of neoterminal ileum biopsies collected during postoperative colonoscopy. A prospective multicentre cohort supplied the 55 to 65 Crohn's disease patients whose TCR repertoires were analysed. The study ran alongside a multicentre cohort designed to identify predictors of early endoscopic recurrence after ileocolonic resection. A Rutgeerts score above i0 was used to define endoscopic postoperative recurrence. A total of around 150 mucosal samples from approximately 57 patients were sequenced, collected from several sites on the surgical specimen as well as at postoperative endoscopy.

Trimming removed 4 bases from V and 15 bases from J; the gene matches leave 19 bases unexplained. The CDR3 runs 16 residues from the cysteine to the phenylalanine. The only DNA kept is the CDR3, 48 bases in frame from the first base. The germline V gene specifies MNHNS as CDR1 and SASEGT as CDR2. Five hundred nanograms of biopsy DNA per sample were submitted for commercial TCRB immunosequencing. Adaptive Biotechnology amplified the CDR3 regions from genomic DNA with a two-step multiplex PCR designed to control amplification bias. Primers covering every V and J gene segment were used in the first PCR, while barcodes and Illumina adapters were added in the second PCR. CDR3 libraries were sequenced using an Illumina instrument. For the original study's pipeline: Vendor-provided pipelines were combined with custom analysis of raw data in R/Bioconductor under R version 3.3.0. Clonality, which ranges from 0 to 1, was calculated as the inverse of the normalised Shannon entropy across all productive clones. High-frequency clones were defined as the repertoire share of the top 100 clones, retaining only clones passing a 95% confidence test. The Simpson index measured repertoire diversity, and the Morisita-Horn index measured overlap between samples. TCRdb carries this immuneACCESS record with in-frame sequences only. Its versions omit some clonotypes, under half of them owing to an unresolved V gene in the studies checked, with the rest unexplained. The V and J calls and the clone size are those of that table, but D and trimming were determined from the DNA. Across this sample there are approximately 10,000 clones, with 72% seen only once. The leading ten clones occupy roughly 8% of the sample.

Points the paper makes about the study in general: Higher percentages of high-frequency clones at the time of surgery were linked to endoscopic recurrence, and every patient with clonality above 26.8% (18/57) had recurrence. Postoperative endoscopy timing varied within the first year after surgery, with a median delay of 6.9 months. Compared with non-smokers, patients who were active smokers at surgery showed a significantly higher proportion of clonal expansions (25.9% vs 17.9%, p=0.02). Mucosal CD4 and CD8 T cells were sorted and sequenced only in a subgroup of patients, whose size was not stated. Sorted CD8 T cells carried more high-frequency clones than CD4 T cells, suggesting mucosal expansions were mainly CD8.

In the case of this clone: This receptor's antigen is unknown. Base-call qualities are not available, and no considerably larger clone is one nucleotide away.

The time point label on this specimen signifies: neoterminal ileum biopsy at postoperative endoscopy, about 6 months after surgery. To be eligible, patients had to be adults with ileal or ileocolonic Crohn's disease and an indication for ileocolonic resection. Before DNA extraction, whole ileal mucosal biopsies were kept frozen at -80 degrees C. Genomic DNA was extracted from frozen whole biopsies with a TRizol-based method and quantified on a NanoDrop 2000 spectrophotometer. The V and J genes are TRBV6-1 and TRBJ1-4, with 8 bases in between that match TRBD1. Sequencing was performed on ileal tissue. This TCR came from an adult with Crohn's disease. The CDR3 protein sequence reads: CASSAKGGQASGGMFF. Read as DNA, the sequence is TGTGCCAGCAGTGCAAAGGGGGGACAGGCCTCGGGTGGGATGTTTTTT.